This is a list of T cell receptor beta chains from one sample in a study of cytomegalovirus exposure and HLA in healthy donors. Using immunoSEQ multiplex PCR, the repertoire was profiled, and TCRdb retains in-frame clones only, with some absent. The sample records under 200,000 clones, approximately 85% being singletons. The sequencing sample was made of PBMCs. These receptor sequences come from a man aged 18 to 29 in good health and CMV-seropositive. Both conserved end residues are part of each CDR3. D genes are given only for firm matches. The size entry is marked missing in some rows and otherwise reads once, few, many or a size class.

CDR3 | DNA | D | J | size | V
CASRYTMNTGELFF | TGTGCCAGCAGATACACCATGAACACCGGGGAGCTGTTTTTT | - | TRBJ2-2 | - | TRBV7-9
CASSPTGVGSPLHF | TGTGCCAGCAGTCCGACAGGGGTAGGGTCACCCCTCCACTTT | TRBD1 | TRBJ1-6 | - | TRBV6-4
CASSYGAQARGYTF | TGTGCCAGCAGTTACGGGGCGCAAGCTCGTGGCTACACCTTC | - | TRBJ1-2 | - | TRBV6-5
CASSLGGYGYTF | TGTGCCAGCAGCTTAGGCGGCTATGGCTACACCTTC | - | TRBJ1-2 | - | TRBV7-8
CASSMGASGGTINEQFF | TGCGCCAGCAGCATGGGAGCCAGCGGGGGCACGATCAATGAGCAGTTCTTC | TRBD2 | TRBJ2-1 | - | TRBV5-1
CASSLKAGGDGVYEQYF | TGTGCCAGCAGCTTAAAGGCAGGGGGCGACGGAGTCTACGAGCAGTACTTC | TRBD1 | TRBJ2-7 | - | TRBV7-6
CTSSQGGGAVGDTQYF | TGCACCAGCAGCCAGGGCGGGGGGGCCGTGGGAGATACGCAGTATTTT | - | TRBJ2-3 | - | TRBV1
CASSGPGTLDQPQHF | TGTGCCAGCAGTGGGCCCGGGACATTAGATCAGCCCCAGCATTTT | - | TRBJ1-5 | - | TRBV6-1
CASSLSGIYGYTF | TGTGCCAGCAGCTTATCAGGGATCTATGGCTACACCTTC | - | TRBJ1-2 | - | TRBV7-7
CASSLSGGTDTQYF | TGTGCCAGCAGCTTATCCGGCGGGACAGATACGCAGTATTTT | - | TRBJ2-3 | - | TRBV11-3
CASSPGGTSGGVETQYF | TGTGCCAGCAGCCCTGGGGGGACTAGCGGGGGAGTGGAGACCCAGTACTTC | TRBD2 | TRBJ2-5 | - | TRBV7-3
CAWSVTGTYGYTF | TGTGCCTGGAGTGTGACAGGGACCTATGGCTACACCTTC | TRBD1 | TRBJ1-2 | once | TRBV30
CASSIGTDQETQYF | TGTGCCAGCAGCATAGGGACAGACCAAGAGACCCAGTACTTC | TRBD1 | TRBJ2-5 | few | TRBV7-9
CASSPRDTHQETQYF | TGTGCCAGCTCACCACGGGACACTCACCAAGAGACCCAGTACTTC | - | TRBJ2-5 | - | TRBV18